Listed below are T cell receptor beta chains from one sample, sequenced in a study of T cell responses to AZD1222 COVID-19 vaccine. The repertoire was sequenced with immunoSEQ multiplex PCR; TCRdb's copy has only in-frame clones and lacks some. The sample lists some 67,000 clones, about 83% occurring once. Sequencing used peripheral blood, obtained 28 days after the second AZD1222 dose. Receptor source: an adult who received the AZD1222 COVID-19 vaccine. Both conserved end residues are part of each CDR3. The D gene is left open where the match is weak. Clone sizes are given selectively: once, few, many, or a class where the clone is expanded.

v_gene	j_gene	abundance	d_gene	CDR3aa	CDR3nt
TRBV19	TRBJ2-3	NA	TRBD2	CASRGGGRAGGPKSGDTQYF	TGTGCCAGTAGAGGAGGAGGTCGGGCGGGGGGGCCTAAGTCTGGTGATACGCAGTATTTT
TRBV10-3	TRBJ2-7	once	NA	CAIKGGLYEQYF	TGTGCCATCAAAGGGGGACTCTACGAGCAGTACTTC
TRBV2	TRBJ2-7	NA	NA	CASSEGGAYEQYF	TGTGCCAGCAGTGAAGGCGGGGCATACGAGCAGTACTTC
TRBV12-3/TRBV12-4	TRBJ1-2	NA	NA	CASSFRGFGYTF	TGTGCCAGCAGTTTTCGTGGTTTTGGCTACACCTTC
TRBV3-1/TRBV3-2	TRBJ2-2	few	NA	CASSQTLAGELFF	TGTGCCAGCAGCCAAACGCTAGCCGGGGAGCTGTTTTTT
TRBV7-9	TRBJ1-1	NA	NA	CASSSGTSNTEAFF	TGTGCCAGCAGTAGCGGAACATCGAACACTGAAGCTTTCTTT
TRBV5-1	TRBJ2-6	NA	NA	CASKDIRVPGANVLTF	TGCGCCAGCAAAGACATCCGAGTGCCTGGGGCCAACGTCCTGACTTTC
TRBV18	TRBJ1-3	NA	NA	CASSPGTFSGNTIYF	TGTGCCAGCTCACCTGGGACATTCTCTGGAAACACCATATATTTT
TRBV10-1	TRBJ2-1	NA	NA	CASSESHRAGSHLDEQFF	TGCGCCAGCAGTGAGTCGCACCGGGCAGGGAGTCATCTGGATGAGCAGTTCTTC
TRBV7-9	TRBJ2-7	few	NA	CASSLIGGGEQYF	TGTGCCAGCAGCTTAATCGGTGGGGGCGAGCAGTACTTC
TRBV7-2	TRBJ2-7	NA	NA	CASSLRVGYEQYF	TGTGCCAGCAGCTTACGAGTAGGCTACGAGCAGTACTTC
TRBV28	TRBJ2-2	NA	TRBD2	CASSLSLGGGAIIGELFF	TGTGCCAGCAGTTTATCCCTCGGCGGGGGGGCCATTATCGGGGAGCTGTTTTTT
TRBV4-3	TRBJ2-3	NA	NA	CASSQGPFTDTQYF	TGCGCCAGCAGCCAAGGGCCATTCACAGATACGCAGTATTTT
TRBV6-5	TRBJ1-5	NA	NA	CASSKRALYQPQHF	TGTGCCAGCAGTAAACGGGCCTTGTATCAGCCCCAGCATTTT
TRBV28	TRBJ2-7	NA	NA	CASSYRPGRYEQYF	TGTGCCAGCAGTTATCGTCCGGGTCGCTACGAGCAGTACTTC
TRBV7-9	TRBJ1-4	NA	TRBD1	CASSLALAGQGNEKLFF	TGTGCCAGCAGCTTAGCGCTAGCGGGACAGGGAAACGAAAAACTGTTTTTT
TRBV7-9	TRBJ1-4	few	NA	CASSPPGGSVGEKLFF	TGTGCCAGCAGCCCACCGGGGGGAAGTGTTGGGGAAAAACTGTTTTTT
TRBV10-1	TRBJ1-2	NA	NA	CASSEDRLYGYTF	TGCGCCAGCAGTGAAGACCGTCTCTATGGCTACACCTTC
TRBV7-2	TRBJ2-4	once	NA	CASSHGGAIKNIQYF	TGTGCCAGCAGCCATGGGGGGGCCATCAAAAACATTCAGTACTTC
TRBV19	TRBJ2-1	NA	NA	CASSRTADNEQFF	TGTGCCAGTAGTCGGACCGCAGACAATGAGCAGTTCTTC
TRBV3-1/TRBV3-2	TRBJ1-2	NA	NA	CASSQEQPNGYTF	TGTGCCAGCAGCCAAGAACAGCCCAATGGCTACACCTTC
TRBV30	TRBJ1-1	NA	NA	CAWSVGLGMNTEAFF	TGTGCCTGGAGTGTGGGTCTGGGGATGAACACTGAAGCTTTCTTT
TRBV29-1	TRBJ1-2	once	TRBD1	CSAGTGERRGYTF	TGCAGCGCCGGGACAGGGGAGCGGCGGGGCTACACCTTC
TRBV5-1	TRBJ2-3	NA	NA	CASSPAWGTDTQYF	TGCGCCAGCAGCCCTGCGTGGGGGACAGATACGCAGTATTTT
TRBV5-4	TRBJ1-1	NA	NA	CASSSAKTPNTEAFF	TGTGCCAGCAGCTCAGCAAAGACACCGAACACTGAAGCTTTCTTT
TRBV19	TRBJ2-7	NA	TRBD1	CASSMTGWGEQYF	TGTGCCAGTAGTATGACAGGGTGGGGCGAGCAGTACTTC
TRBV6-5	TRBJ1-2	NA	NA	CASRGPGETYGYTF	TGTGCCAGCAGGGGCCCCGGGGAAACCTATGGCTACACCTTC
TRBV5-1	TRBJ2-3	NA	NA	CASSLELSQGTDTQYF	TGCGCCAGCAGCTTAGAGCTCTCCCAAGGGACAGATACGCAGTATTTT
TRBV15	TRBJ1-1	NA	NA	CATSSPNREMNTEAFF	TGTGCCACCAGCAGTCCTAACCGGGAAATGAACACTGAAGCTTTCTTT
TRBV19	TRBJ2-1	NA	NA	CASSIRLREQFF	TGTGCCAGTAGTATACGACTACGTGAGCAGTTCTTC
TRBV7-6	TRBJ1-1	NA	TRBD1	CASSSALGYRGSNTEAFF	TGTGCCAGCAGCTCAGCCTTAGGGTACAGGGGATCGAACACTGAAGCTTTCTTT
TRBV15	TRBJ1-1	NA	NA	CATSQAEGRTEAFF	TGTGCCACCAGTCAGGCGGAGGGAAGGACTGAAGCTTTCTTT
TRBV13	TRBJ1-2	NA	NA	CASSPGITNYGYTF	TGTGCCAGCAGCCCGGGCATTACTAACTATGGCTACACCTTC
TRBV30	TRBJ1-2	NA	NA	CAWSVSLEHGYTF	TGTGCCTGGAGTGTAAGCTTGGAGCATGGCTACACCTTC
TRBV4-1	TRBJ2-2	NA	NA	CASSRTRDSYTGELFF	TGCGCCAGCAGCCGTACCCGGGACTCATACACCGGGGAGCTGTTTTTT
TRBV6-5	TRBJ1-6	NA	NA	CASMGQENNSPLHF	TGTGCCAGCATGGGGCAGGAAAATAATTCACCCCTCCACTTT
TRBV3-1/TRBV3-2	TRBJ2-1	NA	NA	CASSQGDYNEQFF	TGTGCCAGCAGCCAAGGGGACTACAATGAGCAGTTCTTC
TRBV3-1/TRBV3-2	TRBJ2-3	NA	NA	CASSQETDTQYF	TGTGCCAGCAGCCAAGAAACAGATACGCAGTATTTT
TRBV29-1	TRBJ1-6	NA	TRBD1	CSAMTGGNSPLHF	TGCAGCGCTATGACAGGGGGCAATTCACCCCTCCACTTT
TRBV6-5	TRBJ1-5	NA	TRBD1	CASSQTGTQPQHF	TGTGCCAGCAGCCAGACAGGGACTCAGCCCCAGCATTTT
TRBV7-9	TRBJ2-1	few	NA	CASGRGQLNEQFF	TGTGCCAGCGGAAGAGGGCAGTTGAATGAGCAGTTCTTC
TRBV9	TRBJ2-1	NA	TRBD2	CASSEMTSGVDEQFF	TGTGCCAGCAGCGAGATGACTAGCGGGGTGGATGAGCAGTTCTTC
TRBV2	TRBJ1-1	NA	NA	CASGGLRREAFF	TGTGCCAGCGGGGGTCTCAGGAGAGAAGCTTTCTTT
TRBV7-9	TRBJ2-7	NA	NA	CASSLGQIYSYEQYF	TGTGCCAGCAGTTTAGGACAGATCTACTCCTACGAGCAGTACTTC
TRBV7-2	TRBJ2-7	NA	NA	CASSLESNSHEQYF	TGTGCCAGCAGCCTGGAGTCCAACTCCCACGAGCAGTACTTC
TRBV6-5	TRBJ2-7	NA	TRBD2	CASKVAGGSYEQYF	TGTGCCAGCAAAGTAGCGGGGGGGAGCTACGAGCAGTACTTC
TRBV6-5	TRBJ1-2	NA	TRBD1	CASSSQQGLRYTF	TGTGCCAGCAGTTCCCAACAGGGGCTACGCTACACCTTC
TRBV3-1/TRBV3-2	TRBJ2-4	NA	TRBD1	CASSQQGVLAKNIQYF	TGTGCCAGCAGCCAACAGGGGGTCCTAGCCAAAAACATTCAGTACTTC
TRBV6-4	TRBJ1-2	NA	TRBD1	CASSEDGQGKDYTF	TGTGCCAGCAGTGAGGATGGACAGGGCAAGGACTACACCTTC
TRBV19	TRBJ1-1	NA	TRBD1	CASDRGDTEAFF	TGTGCCAGCGACAGGGGGGACACTGAAGCTTTCTTT
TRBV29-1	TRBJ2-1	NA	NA	CSLRPWASDEQFF	TGCAGCCTCCGTCCGTGGGCCTCGGATGAGCAGTTCTTC
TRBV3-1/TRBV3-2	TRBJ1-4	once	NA	CASSQEDYRDEKLFF	TGTGCCAGCAGCCAAGAGGATTACAGGGACGAAAAACTGTTTTTT
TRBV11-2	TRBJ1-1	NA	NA	CASSLEGGRWNTEAFF	TGTGCCAGCAGCTTAGAGGGGGGCAGATGGAACACTGAAGCTTTCTTT
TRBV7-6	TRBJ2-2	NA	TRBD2	CASSFVTSGENTGELFF	TGTGCCAGCAGCTTCGTGACTAGCGGGGAGAACACCGGGGAGCTGTTTTTT
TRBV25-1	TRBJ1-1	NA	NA	CASSPTSGGNTEAFF	TGTGCCAGCAGTCCCACCTCAGGAGGAAACACTGAAGCTTTCTTT
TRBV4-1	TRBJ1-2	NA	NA	CASSQEELLNYGYTF	TGCGCCAGCAGCCAAGAGGAGTTGCTTAACTATGGCTACACCTTC
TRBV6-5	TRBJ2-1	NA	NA	CASCMSSYNEQFF	TGTGCCAGCTGTATGAGCTCCTACAATGAGCAGTTCTTC